This T cell receptor (beta chain) was recorded in a study of blood T cell repertoires in COVID-19. Turning to the study itself: Material from acute and convalescent COVID-19 was sourced from the United States, Italy and Spain.

The study recruited people aged about 18 to 90 years across more than 20 US areas. Assignments of participants to cohorts depended upon their own reported clinical history. In the original analysis: Estimated nucleated cell counts came from reference gene primer amplification. Here immunoSEQ multiplex PCR was the method, and the copy in TCRdb shows in-frame clones only, minus some. V and J calls and clone size come straight from that table; D and trimming were deduced from the DNA. The sample carries some 300,000 clones, just under 90% recorded once. The sample holds many counts of this clone. Between the trimmed V and J ends, which lost 4 bases and 0 bases, there was a span of 16 bases. The CDR3 has 16 residues. Germline values: CDR1 SGHRS, CDR2 YFSETQ.

The TCR originated in a woman between 45 and 60 years old who had been exposed to COVID-19. The J gene is TRBJ1-2, the V gene TRBV5-1, with D possibly TRBD1 on 6 matching bases. Sequenced: PBMCs or T cells enriched from blood (not recorded which). The CDR3 here is CASSPGVKEANYGYTF. In DNA form, the CDR3 reads TGCGCCAGCAGCCCAGGGGTGAAGGAAGCTAACTATGGCTACACCTTC.